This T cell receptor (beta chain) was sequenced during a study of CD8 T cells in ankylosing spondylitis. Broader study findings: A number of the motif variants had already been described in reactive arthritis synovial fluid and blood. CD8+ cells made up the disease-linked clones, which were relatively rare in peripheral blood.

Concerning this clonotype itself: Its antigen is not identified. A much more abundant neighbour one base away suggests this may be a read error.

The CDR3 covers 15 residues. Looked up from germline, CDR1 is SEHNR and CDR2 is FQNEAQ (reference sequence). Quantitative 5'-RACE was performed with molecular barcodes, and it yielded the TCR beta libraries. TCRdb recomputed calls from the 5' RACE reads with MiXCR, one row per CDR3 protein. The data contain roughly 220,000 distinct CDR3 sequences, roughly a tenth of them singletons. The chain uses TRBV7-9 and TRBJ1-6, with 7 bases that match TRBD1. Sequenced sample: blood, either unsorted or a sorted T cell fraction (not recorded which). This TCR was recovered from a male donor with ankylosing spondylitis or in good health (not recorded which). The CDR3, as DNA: TGTGCCAGCAGCGGATTACAGGGGAATAATTCACCCCTCCTCTTT. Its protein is CASSGLQGNNSPLLF. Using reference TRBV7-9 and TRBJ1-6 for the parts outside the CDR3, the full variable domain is DTGVSQNPRHKITKRGQNVTFRCDPISEHNRLYWYRQTLGQGPEFLTYFQNEAQLEKSRLLSDRFSAERPKGSFSTLEIQRTEQGDSAMYLCASSGLQGNNSPLLFGNGTRLTVT.